Listed below are T cell receptor beta chains from one sample, sequenced in a study of T cell responses to AZD1222 COVID-19 vaccine. Profiling relied on immunoSEQ multiplex PCR, and the TCRdb table lists in-frame clones only, not all of them. The table includes about 130,000 clones, roughly 85% detected once. Material: peripheral blood, obtained 28 days after the second dose of the MenACWY control vaccine. The receptors were sampled from an adult who received the MenACWY meningococcal vaccine as a control. Each CDR3 is given with its conserved first and last residue. A D gene is named only where the DNA matches it firmly. Clone sizes are given selectively: once, few, many, or a class where the clone is expanded.

.	.	TRBV5-1	TRBJ2-7	CASSLTGEEGEQYF	TGCGCCAGCAGCTTGACTGGGGAAGAGGGGGAGCAGTACTTC
.	TRBD1	TRBV9	TRBJ1-4	CASSVQGEVVTNEKLFF	TGTGCCAGCAGCGTGCAGGGGGAGGTAGTAACTAATGAAAAACTGTTTTTT
.	.	TRBV24-1	TRBJ1-2	CATSDETTGRNYGYTF	TGTGCCACCAGTGATGAGACGACAGGTCGCAACTATGGCTACACCTTC
.	TRBD1	TRBV18	TRBJ1-3	CASSPAGTGDVSGNTIYF	TGTGCCAGCTCACCAGCCGGGACAGGGGATGTCTCTGGAAACACCATATATTTT
once	.	TRBV28	TRBJ1-5	CASSLNLGGNQPQHF	TGTGCCAGCAGTTTGAACCTTGGAGGGAATCAGCCCCAGCATTTT
once	.	TRBV30	TRBJ1-2	CAWVTTGVGYTF	TGTGCCTGGGTTACGACAGGCGTTGGCTACACCTTC
.	.	TRBV3-1/TRBV3-2	TRBJ2-7	CASSHPRDTVLSEQYF	TGTGCCAGCAGCCACCCCCGGGACACCGTTTTATCCGAGCAGTACTTC
once	.	TRBV5-6	TRBJ1-2	CASSVNRFSGYTF	TGTGCCAGCAGCGTAAACAGGTTCAGTGGCTACACCTTC
.	.	TRBV7-9	TRBJ1-6	CASSLEAGVSPLHF	TGTGCCAGCAGCTTAGAGGCAGGGGTCTCACCCCTCCACTTT
.	.	TRBV23-1	TRBJ2-3	CASSQNLRDKSTDTQYF	TGCGCCAGCAGTCAAAATCTCCGGGACAAGAGCACAGATACGCAGTATTTT
.	TRBD2	TRBV5-1	TRBJ2-1	CASSPTLTSGQYNEQFF	TGCGCCAGCAGCCCTACCCTGACTAGCGGACAGTACAATGAGCAGTTCTTC
.	TRBD1	TRBV5-1	TRBJ1-4	CASSWGTGGDEKLFF	TGCGCCAGCAGCTGGGGGACAGGTGGAGATGAAAAACTGTTTTTT
.	.	TRBV12-3/TRBV12-4	TRBJ2-2	CASRGDDTGELFF	TGTGCCAGCAGGGGGGACGACACCGGGGAGCTGTTTTTT
.	TRBD1	TRBV15	TRBJ1-2	CATSSGTGGSYGYTF	TGTGCCACCAGCAGTGGGACAGGGGGCAGCTATGGCTACACCTTC
once	TRBD1	TRBV6-5	TRBJ2-1	CASSYGQGPYNEQFF	TGTGCCAGCAGTTACGGACAGGGGCCCTACAATGAGCAGTTCTTC
.	.	TRBV27	TRBJ2-1	CASSLSGDGSYNEQFF	TGTGCCAGCAGTTTGTCCGGGGATGGGTCCTACAATGAGCAGTTCTTC
.	.	TRBV6-5	TRBJ1-1	CASRSPPEAFF	TGTGCCAGCAGGTCCCCTCCTGAAGCTTTCTTT
.	TRBD1	TRBV24-1	TRBJ2-5	CATSDRRQGFQETQYF	TGTGCCACCAGTGACCGTAGACAGGGCTTCCAAGAGACCCAGTACTTC
.	TRBD1	TRBV29-1	TRBJ1-2	CSVGRDRASGYTF	TGCAGCGTTGGCCGGGACAGGGCGTCGGGCTACACCTTC
.	.	TRBV9	TRBJ2-1	CASSDPTGNNEQFF	TGTGCCAGCAGCGACCCTACAGGTAACAATGAGCAGTTCTTC
few	.	TRBV11-2	TRBJ2-5	CASSLGRGTVDQETQYF	TGTGCCAGCAGCTTAGGTAGGGGGACCGTCGATCAAGAGACCCAGTACTTC
once	TRBD1	TRBV18	TRBJ1-1	CASSGQGNTEAFF	TGTGCCAGCTCTGGACAGGGCAACACTGAAGCTTTCTTT
.	.	TRBV12-3/TRBV12-4	TRBJ1-5	CASSLLGIQPQHF	TGTGCCAGCAGTTTATTGGGGATTCAGCCCCAGCATTTT
.	.	TRBV5-4	TRBJ1-1	CASSLRVGREEAFF	TGTGCCAGCAGCTTGAGAGTCGGGCGGGAGGAAGCTTTCTTT
.	.	TRBV4-1	TRBJ1-5	CASSPRAGNQPQHF	TGCGCCAGCAGCCCTCGGGCGGGCAATCAGCCCCAGCATTTT
.	.	TRBV3-1/TRBV3-2	TRBJ2-1	CASSQAHRDKQFF	TGTGCCAGCAGCCAGGCCCACAGGGACAAGCAGTTCTTC
.	.	TRBV27	TRBJ1-1	CASSWGFQNTEAFF	TGTGCCAGCAGTTGGGGTTTTCAGAACACTGAAGCTTTCTTT
once	TRBD1	TRBV7-9	TRBJ1-1	CASSLGQGGLNTEAFF	TGTGCCAGCAGCTTGGGCCAGGGGGGTTTGAACACTGAAGCTTTCTTT
.	TRBD2	TRBV7-6	TRBJ2-7	CASSILAGVEEQYF	TGTGCCAGCAGCATTTTAGCGGGAGTAGAAGAGCAGTACTTC
.	TRBD1	TRBV29-1	TRBJ1-2	CSVEKGGFGGYTF	TGCAGCGTTGAGAAAGGGGGCTTTGGTGGCTACACCTTC
.	.	TRBV30	TRBJ2-7	CAWSVPSYEQYF	TGTGCCTGGAGTGTACCATCCTACGAGCAGTACTTC
.	.	TRBV12-3/TRBV12-4	TRBJ1-6	CASSGTEDSPLHF	TGTGCCAGCAGTGGGACGGAGGATTCACCCCTCCACTTT
.	TRBD1	TRBV18	TRBJ1-2	CASSPTGGQLDGYTF	TGTGCCAGCTCACCCACAGGGGGTCAGCTCGATGGCTACACCTTC
.	.	TRBV11-3	TRBJ1-6	CASSFGGRSPLHF	TGTGCCAGCAGCTTTGGGGGTAGGTCACCCCTCCACTTT
.	.	TRBV24-1	TRBJ2-3	CAIKGSTDTQYF	TGTGCAATCAAGGGAAGCACAGATACGCAGTATTTT
.	.	TRBV7-2	TRBJ1-6	CASSITGPLLGSYNSPLHF	TGTGCCAGCAGCATAACGGGCCCTCTGCTCGGCTCCTATAATTCACCCCTCCACTTT
few	TRBD2	TRBV6-4	TRBJ2-3	CASSTSGGAADTQYF	TGTGCCAGCAGTACTAGCGGGGGGGCAGCAGATACGCAGTATTTT
.	.	TRBV7-2	TRBJ2-2	CASSPTSSGELFF	TGTGCCAGCAGCCCTACTAGTTCCGGGGAGCTGTTTTTT
.	.	TRBV7-2	TRBJ1-1	CASSLPSVNTEAFF	TGTGCCAGCAGCCTTCCATCGGTGAACACTGAAGCTTTCTTT
.	.	TRBV18	TRBJ1-5	CASSLGVMVGYSNQPQHF	TGTGCCAGCTCACTGGGGGTCATGGTCGGATATAGCAATCAGCCCCAGCATTTT
.	TRBD1	TRBV7-2	TRBJ1-2	CASSFGTGGAGYTF	TGTGCCAGCAGCTTTGGGACAGGGGGCGCGGGCTACACCTTC
.	.	TRBV19	TRBJ2-1	CASSTQGGGYNEQFF	TGTGCCAGTAGTACCCAAGGGGGGGGGTACAATGAGCAGTTCTTC
.	.	TRBV5-3	TRBJ2-3	CARSKGSCRTDTQYF	TGTGCCAGAAGCAAGGGGAGTTGTCGTACAGATACGCAGTATTTT
once	.	TRBV10-3	TRBJ1-1	CAISPSGNTEAFF	TGTGCCATCAGCCCTTCTGGGAACACTGAAGCTTTCTTT
.	.	TRBV5-1	TRBJ2-5	CASSLIASQETQYF	TGCGCCAGCAGCTTGATAGCGAGTCAAGAGACCCAGTACTTC